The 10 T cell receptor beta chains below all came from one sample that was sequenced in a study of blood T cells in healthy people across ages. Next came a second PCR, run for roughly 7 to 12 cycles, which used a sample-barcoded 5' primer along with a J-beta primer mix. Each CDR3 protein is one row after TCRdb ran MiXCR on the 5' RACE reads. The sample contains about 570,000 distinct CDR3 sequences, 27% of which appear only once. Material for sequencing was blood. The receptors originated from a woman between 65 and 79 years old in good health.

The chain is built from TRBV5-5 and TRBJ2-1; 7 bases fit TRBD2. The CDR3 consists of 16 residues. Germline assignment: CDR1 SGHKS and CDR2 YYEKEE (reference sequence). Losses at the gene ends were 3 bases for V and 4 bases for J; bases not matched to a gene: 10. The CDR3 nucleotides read TGTGCCAGCAGCTCGCTTGCGGGGGTCGGATACAATGAGCAGTTCTTC. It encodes CASSSLAGVGYNEQFF.

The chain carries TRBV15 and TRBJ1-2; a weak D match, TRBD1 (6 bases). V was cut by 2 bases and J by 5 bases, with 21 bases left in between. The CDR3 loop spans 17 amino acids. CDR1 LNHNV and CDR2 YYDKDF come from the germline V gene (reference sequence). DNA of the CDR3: TGTGCCACCAGCAGAACAGGGTCCAGAGGAGGTTATTATGGCTACACCTTC. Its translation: CATSRTGSRGGYYGYTF.

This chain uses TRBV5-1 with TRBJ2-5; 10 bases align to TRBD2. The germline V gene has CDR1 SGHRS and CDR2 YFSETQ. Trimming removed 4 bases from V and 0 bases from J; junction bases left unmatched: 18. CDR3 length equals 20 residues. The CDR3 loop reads CASSPRGSGGPILNQETQYF. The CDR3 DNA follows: TGCGCCAGCAGCCCCCGCGGTAGCGGGGGGCCTATTCTCAACCAAGAGACCCAGTACTTC.

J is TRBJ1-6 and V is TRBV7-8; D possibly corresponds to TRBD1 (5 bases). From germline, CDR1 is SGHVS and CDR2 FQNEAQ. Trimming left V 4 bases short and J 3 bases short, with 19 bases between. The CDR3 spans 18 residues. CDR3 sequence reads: CASSSFQWGNNYNSPLHF. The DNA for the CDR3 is TGTGCCAGCAGCTCCTTCCAGTGGGGGAATAACTATAATTCACCCCTCCACTTT.

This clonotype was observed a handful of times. In nucleotides, the CDR3 is TGCGCCAGCAGCTCAACAGGGTCTAGGGACACCGGGGAGCTGTTTTTT. This gives the protein CASSSTGSRDTGELFF. This chain joins TRBV5-1 and TRBJ2-2, with D possibly being TRBD1 (6 bases). Germline V gives CDR1 SGHRS, CDR2 YFSETQ. The germline V and J ends were trimmed by 3 bases and 3 bases, with 15 bases remaining between them. This CDR3 is 16 amino acids long.

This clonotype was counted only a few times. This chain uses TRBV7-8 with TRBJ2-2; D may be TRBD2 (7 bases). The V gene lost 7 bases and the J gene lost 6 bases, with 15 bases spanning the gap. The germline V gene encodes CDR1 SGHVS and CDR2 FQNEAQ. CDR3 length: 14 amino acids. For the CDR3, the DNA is TGTGCCAGCAAGTCGGGGGGCCTTGCCGGGGAGCTGTTTTTT. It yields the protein CASKSGGLAGELFF.

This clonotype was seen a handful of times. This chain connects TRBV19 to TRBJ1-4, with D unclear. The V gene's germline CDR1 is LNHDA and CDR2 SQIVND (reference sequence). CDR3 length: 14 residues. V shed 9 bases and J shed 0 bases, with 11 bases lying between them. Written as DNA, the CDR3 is TGTGCCAGCGCCCTAGGATCAACTAATGAAAAACTGTTTTTT. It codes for CASALGSTNEKLFF.

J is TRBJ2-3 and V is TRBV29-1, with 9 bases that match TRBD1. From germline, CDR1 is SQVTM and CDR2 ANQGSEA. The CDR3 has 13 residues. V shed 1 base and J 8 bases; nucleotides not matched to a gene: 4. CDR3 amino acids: CSVEATGGSTQYF. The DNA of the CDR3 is TGCAGCGTTGAAGCAACAGGGGGCTCTACGCAGTATTTT.

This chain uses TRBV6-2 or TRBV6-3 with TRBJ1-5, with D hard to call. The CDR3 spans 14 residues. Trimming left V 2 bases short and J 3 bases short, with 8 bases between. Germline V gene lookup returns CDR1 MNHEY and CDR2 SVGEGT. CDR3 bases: TGTGCCAGCAGTTACCGGCAGATCAATCAGCCCCAGCATTTT. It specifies CASSYRQINQPQHF.

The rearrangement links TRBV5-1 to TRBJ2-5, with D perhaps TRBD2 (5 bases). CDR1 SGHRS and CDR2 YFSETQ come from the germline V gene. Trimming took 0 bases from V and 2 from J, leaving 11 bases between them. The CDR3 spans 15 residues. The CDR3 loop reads CASSLEGVRQETQYF. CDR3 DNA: TGCGCCAGCAGCTTGGAGGGAGTGAGGCAAGAGACCCAGTACTTC.